This T cell receptor beta chain is drawn from a study of blood T cell repertoires in COVID-19. Study at large: Italy, Spain and the United States were the sources of the convalescent and acute COVID-19 samples.

Clones were read by immunoSEQ multiplex PCR, and TCRdb kept only the in-frame ones, dropping some. The sample holds fewer than 150,000 clones, about 87% seen once. V gave up 6 bases and J gave up 6 bases; unmatched junction bases: 10. The length of the CDR3 is 14 residues. Germline values: CDR1 MDHEN, CDR2 SYDVKM. This receptor was obtained from a human donor in a cohort sampled during active COVID-19. The specimen sequenced was peripheral blood. The chain carries TRBV28 and TRBJ2-7; 8 bases fit TRBD1. CDR3 amino acids: CASRSGTGFTEQYF. The CDR3 nucleotides read TGTGCCAGCAGGTCCGGGACAGGCTTTACCGAGCAGTACTTC.